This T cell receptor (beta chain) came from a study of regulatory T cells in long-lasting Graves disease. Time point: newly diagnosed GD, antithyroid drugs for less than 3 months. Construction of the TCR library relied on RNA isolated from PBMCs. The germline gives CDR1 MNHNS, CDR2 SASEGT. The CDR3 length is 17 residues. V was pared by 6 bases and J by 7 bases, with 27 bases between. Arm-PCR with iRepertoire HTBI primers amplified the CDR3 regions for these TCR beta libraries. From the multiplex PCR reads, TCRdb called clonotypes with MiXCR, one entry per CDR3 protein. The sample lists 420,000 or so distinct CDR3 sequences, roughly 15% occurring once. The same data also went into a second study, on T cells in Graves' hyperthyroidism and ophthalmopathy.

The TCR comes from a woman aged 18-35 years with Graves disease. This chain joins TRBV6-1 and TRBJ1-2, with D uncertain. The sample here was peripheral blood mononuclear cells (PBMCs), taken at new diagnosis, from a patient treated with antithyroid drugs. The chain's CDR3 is CASRAGRTVYTSGGYTF. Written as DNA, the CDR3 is TGTGCCAGCAGAGCCGGAAGGACGGTCTATACCTCGGGTGGCTACACCTTC.